What follows are 26 T cell receptor beta chains derived from one specimen sequenced in a study of blood T cell repertoires in COVID-19 (dated by TCRdb to 2018 to 2020). Library method: the immunoSEQ multiplex PCR assay. In its TCRdb copy, this immuneACCESS table keeps in-frame sequences only and misses some clones. Where compared with another copy, unresolved V genes explain less than half of these, and the others have no known cause. The sample table lists some 200,000 clones, about four fifths of them with a count of one. The ten biggest clones cover under 10% of the sample. Sequencing used peripheral blood. Receptors were obtained from an elderly woman with COVID-19, enrolled during active disease.

The chain has TRBV5-4 and TRBJ1-6; TRBD1 might be the D (5 bases). Trimming left V 0 bases short and J 5 bases short, with 9 bases between. Per germline, CDR1 SGHNT and CDR2 YYREEE (reference sequence). The CDR3 totals 15 residues. The CDR3 DNA follows: TGTGCCAGCAGCTTGGTGGGACTGCATAATTCACCCCTCCACTTT. Translated, it gives CASSLVGLHNSPLHF.

The rearrangement uses TRBV20-1 and TRBJ2-3; 9 bases agree with TRBD1. Per germline, CDR1 DFQATT and CDR2 SNEGSKA (reference sequence). CDR3 length: 14 residues. After removal of 3 bases from V and 4 bases from J, the junction contained 5 bases not matched to a gene. The CDR3 protein is CSASRDRVSDTQYF. The CDR3 coding sequence is TGCAGTGCTAGTAGGGACAGGGTTTCAGATACGCAGTATTTT.

This chain connects TRBV5-1 to TRBJ1-1; possible D gene TRBD1, 6 bases. The V gene's germline CDR1 is SGHRS and CDR2 YFSETQ. Trimming removed 5 bases from V and 1 base from J, with 15 bases in between. This CDR3 has 15 residues. The CDR3 is CASRIGTMANTEAFF. For the CDR3, the DNA is TGCGCCAGCAGGATTGGGACAATGGCGAACACTGAAGCTTTCTTT. Variable domain in full (rest from reference TRBV5-1 and TRBJ1-1): KAGVTQTPRYLIKTRGQQVTLSCSPISGHRSVSWYQQTPGQGLQFLFEYFSETQRNKGNFPGRFSGRQFSNSRSEMNVSTLELGDSALYLCASRIGTMANTEAFFGQGTRLTVV.

V is TRBV11-2 and J is TRBJ1-2, with D perhaps matching TRBD1 (5 bases). The V gene's germline CDR1 is SGHAT and CDR2 FQNNGV. V dropped 5 bases and J dropped 7 bases, with 14 bases sitting between them. CDR3 length: 13 amino acids. In DNA, the CDR3 is TGTGCCAGCAGCCCTGGGGAGGGGAGTGGCTACACCTTC. Protein product: CASSPGEGSGYTF.

This chain links TRBV28 with TRBJ1-1, with unresolved D. CDR1 MDHEN and CDR2 SYDVKM come from the germline V gene. The CDR3 runs 13 residues. V was cut by 4 bases and J by 3 bases, with 9 bases left in between. For the CDR3, the DNA is TGTGCCAGCAGTTCCGAGACATACACTGAAGCTTTCTTT. This encodes CASSSETYTEAFF.

The gene calls are TRBV6-5 and TRBJ2-3; no clear D. V gave up 7 bases and J gave up 4 bases, with 12 bases separating them. This CDR3 comprises 13 residues. The germline gives CDR1 MNHEY, CDR2 SVGAGI. This CDR3 is CASIFAGADTQYF. CDR3 coding DNA: TGTGCCAGCATTTTTGCAGGCGCAGATACGCAGTATTTT.

The gene calls are TRBV5-1 and TRBJ2-7; 7 bases line up with TRBD1. The CDR3 covers 15 residues. V gave up 4 bases and J gave up 3 bases; unmatched junction bases: 10. Germline V gives CDR1 SGHRS, CDR2 YFSETQ. CDR3 sequence (DNA): TGCGCCAGCAGCCCTGATATCGACAGGGACTACGAGCAGTACTTC. It translates to CASSPDIDRDYEQYF.

This clone was recorded only once. The rearrangement links TRBV19 to TRBJ1-2; D uncertain. Germline assignment: CDR1 LNHDA and CDR2 SQIVND (reference sequence). The V end was cut by 6 bases, the J end by 2 bases, with 19 bases between. The CDR3 contains 16 residues. CDR3 in DNA: TGTGCCAGTAGCCACACCCCCGCGGGAACAAACTATGGCTACACCTTC. Its protein product is CASSHTPAGTNYGYTF. The full variable domain, with the rest looked up from reference TRBV19 and TRBJ1-2, is DGGITQSPKYLFRKEGQNVTLSCEQNLNHDAMYWYRQDPGQGLRLIYYSQIVNDFQKGDIAEGYSVSREKKESFPLTVTSAQKNPTAFYLCASSHTPAGTNYGYTFGSGTRLTVV.

J is TRBJ1-2 and V is TRBV15, with TRBD1 as a possible D gene (5 bases). V was cut by 3 bases and J by 4 bases, with 15 bases left in between. The CDR3 extends over 15 amino acids. CDR1 LNHNV and CDR2 YYDKDF come from the germline V gene (reference sequence). The CDR3: CATSRGGGSSYGYTF. CDR3 bases: TGTGCCACCAGCAGGGGGGGTGGGTCTTCCTATGGCTACACCTTC.

The rearrangement links TRBV6-2 or TRBV6-3 to TRBJ2-5; maybe TRBD2 (5 bases). This CDR3 is 15 amino acids long. V lost 5 bases to trimming and J lost 2 bases, with 15 bases between them. Germline V gene sequence: CDR1 MNHEY, CDR2 SVGEGT. The CDR3 loop is CASSRRGRHQETQYF. The CDR3, as DNA: TGTGCCAGCAGTCGTCGGGGTAGACATCAAGAGACCCAGTACTTC.

The chain carries TRBV5-1 and TRBJ1-2, with 9 positions matching TRBD1. The CDR3 is 17 residues long. CDR1 is SGHRS and CDR2 is YFSETQ in the germline V gene. The ends lost 3 bases at V and 0 bases at J; junction bases unmatched: 9. CDR3 loop: CASSYSGQGSSNYGYTF. CDR3 nucleotide sequence: TGCGCCAGCAGCTACTCGGGACAGGGATCCTCTAACTATGGCTACACCTTC.

The chain couples TRBV9 to TRBJ1-6; perhaps TRBD1 as D (6 bases). Per germline, CDR1 SGDLS and CDR2 YYNGEE. This CDR3 contains 13 residues. Trimming took 1 base from V and 9 from J, leaving 8 bases between them. This CDR3 reads CASSVQGSSPLHF. CDR3 nucleotides: TGTGCCAGCAGCGTACAGGGGAGTTCACCCCTCCACTTT.

This clone was counted at least ten times. The CDR3 sequence: CASGAGTGVQPQHF. The CDR3 nucleotides are TGTGCCAGCGGAGCCGGGACAGGGGTTCAGCCCCAGCATTTT. The J gene is TRBJ1-5, the V gene TRBV28; 10 bases line up with TRBD1. Looked up from germline, CDR1 is MDHEN and CDR2 is SYDVKM. V dropped 8 bases and J dropped 6; count of bases not matched to a gene: 7. The CDR3 totals 14 residues.

This chain joins TRBV7-3 and TRBJ2-1, with no clear D. Germline values: CDR1 SGHTA, CDR2 FQGTGA. Trimming took off 2 bases at V and 8 bases at J, with 7 bases between the two ends. The CDR3 spans 12 residues. The CDR3 DNA reads as TGTGCCAGCAGCTTAGGCAATGATGAGCAGTTCTTC. It translates to CASSLGNDEQFF. Combining the CDR3 with reference TRBV7-3 and TRBJ2-1 gives the whole variable domain GAGVSQTPSNKVTEKGKYVELRCDPISGHTALYWYRQSLGQGPEFLIYFQGTGAADDSGLPNDRFFAVRPEGSVSTLKIQRTERGDSAVYLCASSLGNDEQFFGPGTRLTVL.

The V and J genes are TRBV10-3 and TRBJ1-3; 7 nucleotides match TRBD1. Germline values: CDR1 ENHRY, CDR2 SYGVKD. The CDR3 covers 14 residues. The V segment lost 6 bases and the J segment 2 bases; nucleotides outside the gene matches: 4. In nucleotides, the CDR3 is TGTGCCATCAGGGCGGGGACAGCTGGAAACACCATATATTTT. Amino acids: CAIRAGTAGNTIYF.

This chain connects TRBV5-1 to TRBJ2-3, with a weak D call TRBD2 (5 bases). The CDR3 is 14 residues long. With 4 bases removed from V and 3 bases from J, the gap between germline ends came to 12 bases. Germline V gene sequence: CDR1 SGHRS, CDR2 YFSETQ. The DNA for the CDR3 is TGCGCCAGCAGCCTGGACTTATCTACAGATACGCAGTATTTT. Encoded protein: CASSLDLSTDTQYF.

The chain joins TRBV3-1 (or the pseudogene TRBV3-2) to TRBJ2-2; 11 bases match TRBD2. The CDR3 length is 18 residues. V dropped 1 base and J dropped 10; count of bases not matched to a gene: 14. Germline V lookup: CDR1 LGHDT, CDR2 YNNKEL (reference sequence). The CDR3 DNA sequence: TGTGCCAGCAGCCAAGTGAAGAGCGTTAGCGGGGGGGCAGTGGAGCTGTTTTTT. Protein: CASSQVKSVSGGAVELFF.

This chain joins TRBV11-2 and TRBJ1-5, with TRBD1 matching over 11 bases. With V trimmed by 5 bases and J by 8 bases, 5 bases remained unmatched. CDR3 length equals 14 residues. Germline V CDR1 and CDR2: SGHAT, FQNNGV. Here the CDR3 DNA reads TGTGCCAGCAGCCACCGGGACAGGGGGGAGCCCCAGCATTTT. Its protein product is CASSHRDRGEPQHF.

V usage is TRBV7-9 and J usage is TRBJ2-7; D unresolved. Trimming took off 5 bases at V and 1 base at J, with 12 bases between the two ends. The CDR3 extends over 14 amino acids. Germline CDR1 is SEHNR and CDR2 is FQNEAQ (reference sequence). CDR3 residues: CASSPDTISYEQYF. For the CDR3, the DNA is TGTGCCAGCAGCCCCGACACCATATCCTACGAGCAGTACTTC. Supplemented by reference TRBV7-9 and TRBJ2-7, the full variable domain reads DTGVSQNPRHKITKRGQNVTFRCDPISEHNRLYWYRQTLGQGPEFLTYFQNEAQLEKSRLLSDRFSAERPKGSFSTLEIQRTEQGDSAMYLCASSPDTISYEQYFGPGTRLTVT.

The chain is built from TRBV19 and TRBJ1-5, with 7 bases fitting TRBD1. The CDR3 runs 14 residues. V lost 5 bases to trimming and J lost 6 bases; unmatched junction nucleotides: 7. Looked up from germline, CDR1 is LNHDA and CDR2 is SQIVND (reference sequence). The CDR3: CASSPRGKVQPQHF. The CDR3 bases are TGTGCCAGTAGTCCCAGGGGGAAGGTTCAGCCCCAGCATTTT.

This chain links TRBV16 with TRBJ1-1; D is unclear. The V gene's germline CDR1 is KGHSY and CDR2 FQNENV. The V gene lost 4 bases and the J gene lost 11 bases, with 11 bases spanning the gap. The CDR3 runs 11 residues. The CDR3 reads CASSPARRAFF. The CDR3 coding sequence is TGTGCCAGCAGCCCCGCCAGGAGGGCTTTCTTT.

The chain is built from TRBV11-2 and TRBJ2-3; 13 bases line up with TRBD2. Per germline, CDR1 SGHAT and CDR2 FQNNGV. This CDR3 contains 18 residues. The ends lost 6 bases at V and 6 bases at J; junction bases unmatched: 15. CDR3 sequence: CASRSLLGLAGARDTQYF. CDR3 bases: TGTGCCAGCAGATCACTCCTAGGACTAGCGGGGGCTCGGGATACGCAGTATTTT.

The rearrangement uses TRBV7-3 and TRBJ2-3, with TRBD2 identical over 8 bases. Losses at the gene ends were 5 bases for V and 1 base for J; bases not matched to a gene: 2. This CDR3 is 14 amino acids long. The germline V gene encodes CDR1 SGHTA and CDR2 FQGTGA. For the CDR3, the DNA is TGTGCCAGCAGCCCCGGGAGGGGCACAGATACGCAGTATTTT. Amino acid sequence: CASSPGRGTDTQYF. Full variable domain (rest looked up from reference TRBV7-3 and TRBJ2-3): GAGVSQTPSNKVTEKGKYVELRCDPISGHTALYWYRQSLGQGPEFLIYFQGTGAADDSGLPNDRFFAVRPEGSVSTLKIQRTERGDSAVYLCASSPGRGTDTQYFGPGTRLTVL.

V gene TRBV3-1 (or the pseudogene TRBV3-2) combines with J gene TRBJ1-2; no clear D gene. The CDR3 loop spans 12 amino acids. CDR1 and CDR2 (germline): LGHDT, YNNKEL (reference sequence). V lost 7 bases to trimming and J lost 0 bases, with 6 bases between them. The CDR3, as DNA: TGTGCCAGCACCGCAGCTAACTATGGCTACACCTTC. Translated: CASTAANYGYTF.

The CDR3: CASTLRRGEQYF. The CDR3 bases are TGCGCCAGCACCCTACGGAGGGGAGAGCAGTACTTC. J is TRBJ2-7 and V is TRBV10-1, with TRBD2 as a possible D gene (6 bases). Germline CDR1 reads WNHNN; CDR2 reads SYGVQD (reference sequence). The CDR3 has 12 residues. Trimming removed 7 bases from V and 7 bases from J, with 14 bases in between.

The chain has TRBV12-3 or TRBV12-4 and TRBJ1-1; D possibly corresponds to TRBD1 (6 bases). Trimming stripped 2 bases from V and 7 bases from J, with 8 bases between. The length of the CDR3 is 12 residues. CDR3 sequence reads: CASSLQTGEAFF. CDR3 bases: TGTGCCAGCAGTTTACAGACAGGTGAAGCTTTCTTT.